The T cell receptor (beta chain) described here comes from a study of control samples from healthy donors and cancer patients. V was clipped by 3 bases and J by 4 bases; unmatched bases: 11. Per the germline V gene, CDR1 is KGHSH and CDR2 is LQKENI. The CDR3 length is 19 residues. Sequencing was performed with immunoSEQ multiplex PCR; in TCRdb, only in-frame clones are kept and a portion is missing. Among 120,000 or so clones listed, about 95% were seen once. Material for sequencing was blood. This chain connects TRBV18 to TRBJ2-2, with 13 nucleotides matching TRBD2. This sequence was found in a man aged 30 to 45 in good health. CDR3 DNA: TGTGCCAGCTCACCTTCGGATACGGGGACTAGCGGGGTCACCGGGGAGCTGTTTTTT. Its protein product is CASSPSDTGTSGVTGELFF.